Each of the 27 T cell receptor beta chains below was sequenced from the same sample in a study of shared clonotypes between healthy human individuals (dated by TCRdb to the early 2020s). CD8 naive samples consisted of CD45RO-negative cells that were positively selected for CCR7, yielding a CD45RA+CCR7+ population without TemRA cells. Library prep was done by the immunoSEQ multiplex PCR assay. In TCRdb, the immuneACCESS table is reduced to in-frame sequences with V and J assigned. These tables do not hold every clone; where another copy was compared, an unresolved V gene accounts for under half, and the others remain unexplained. The sample table shows roughly 2,000,000 clones, and around 93% are seen once. Clones ranked in the top ten supply around 1.8% of the sample. Sequencing was done on a sample of naive CD8+ T cells from PBMCs. The cell subset or site label on this specimen signifies: CD45RA+CCR7+. These TCRs come from a man younger than 35 in good health. Some clones in this sample may be carry-over from other donors' samples.

The chain uses TRBV7-6 and TRBJ2-5; possible D gene TRBD2, 5 bases. The V gene's germline CDR1 is SGHVS and CDR2 FNYEAQ. This CDR3 has 17 amino acids. V gave up 2 bases and J gave up 5 bases, with 21 bases separating them. DNA of the CDR3: TGTGCCAGCAGCTTAAAGCGGAGCGCACTGCCCGGCGAGACCCAGTACTTC. Protein product: CASSLKRSALPGETQYF. Full variable domain (rest looked up from reference TRBV7-6 and TRBJ2-5): GAGVSQSPRYKVTKRGQDVALRCDPISGHVSLYWYRQALGQGPEFLTYFNYEAQQDKSGLPNDRFSAERPEGSISTLTIQRTEQRDSAMYRCASSLKRSALPGETQYFGPGTRLLVL.

V is TRBV2 and J is TRBJ1-5, with 10 bases lining up with TRBD1. V shed 8 bases, J shed 4 bases, and the junction held 8 bases outside the gene matches. Germline CDR1 is SNHLY and CDR2 is FYNNEI. The CDR3 runs to 15 residues. The DNA for the CDR3 is TGTGCCAGCGGGGAGGGACAGGGGATTAATCAGCCCCAGCATTTT. It yields the protein CASGEGQGINQPQHF.

To note about this clone: Other nucleotide sequences from this sample produce the same CDR3. The chain carries TRBV10-2 and TRBJ2-7; D remains ambiguous. The V end lost 3 bases, the J end lost 2 bases, and 2 bases lay between the germline ends. The CDR3 sequence is 11 residues long. CDR1 is WSHSY, CDR2 SAAADI, per germline. CDR3 in amino acids: CASSDPYEQYF. The CDR3 DNA follows: TGCGCCAGCAGTGATCCCTACGAGCAGTACTTC.

The V gene is TRBV6-5, the J gene TRBJ2-2; D unclear. The germline V gene has CDR1 MNHEY and CDR2 SVGAGI. The CDR3 is 12 residues long. The germline V and J ends were trimmed by 3 bases and 7 bases, with 6 bases remaining between them. CDR3 bases: TGTGCCAGCAGTTATGTGGGCGGGGAGCTGTTTTTT. Translation: CASSYVGGELFF.

This rearrangement joins TRBV7-9 to TRBJ1-5, with 7 bases that match TRBD1. CDR1 is SEHNR and CDR2 is FQNEAQ in the germline V gene (reference sequence). This CDR3 comprises 12 residues. CDR3 protein: CATGQDNQPQHF. As DNA, the CDR3 is TGTGCTACCGGACAGGACAATCAGCCCCAGCATTTT.

This chain links TRBV7-9 with TRBJ2-5, with TRBD2 matching 13 bases. The DNA end lines up better with TRBJ2-7; the J call may be wrong. The length of the CDR3 is 17 residues. Looked up from germline, CDR1 is SEHNR and CDR2 is FQNEAQ (reference sequence). CDR3 coding DNA: TGTGCCAGCAGCTTAGGACTAGCGGGAGGCTCCACCTACGAGCAGTACTTC. Its protein product is CASSLGLAGGSTYEQYF.

The J gene is TRBJ1-6, the V gene TRBV5-4; 7 positions agree with TRBD1. Germline V lookup: CDR1 SGHNT, CDR2 YYREEE (reference sequence). V trimming: 0 bases; J trimming: 7 bases; junction bases outside the gene matches: 4. The CDR3 loop spans 15 amino acids. CDR3 nucleotide sequence: TGTGCCAGCAGCTTGGACAGGGGAGCGAATTCACCCCTCCACTTT. This encodes CASSLDRGANSPLHF.

The chain recombines TRBV10-3 with TRBJ2-7; TRBD1 agrees at 11 bases. The CDR3 contains 15 residues. Trimming took 4 bases from V and 3 from J; bases not matched to a gene: 5. Germline lookup yields CDR1 ENHRY and CDR2 SYGVKD. CDR3 protein: CAISVGQGVHYEQYF. The CDR3 coding sequence is TGTGCCATCAGTGTGGGACAGGGGGTACACTACGAGCAGTACTTC.

V and J are TRBV27 and TRBJ1-5, with no clear D. The germline V gene encodes CDR1 MNHEY and CDR2 SMNVEV (reference sequence). Trimming removed 8 bases at V and 2 bases at J, with 13 bases between. There are 14 residues in the CDR3. CDR3 sequence: CASRFLLGNQPQHF. Written as DNA, the CDR3 is TGTGCCAGCCGGTTCCTTCTGGGCAATCAGCCCCAGCATTTT.

On this clone itself: One end of the junction varies from germline; a read error may be responsible. The chain has TRBV20-1 and TRBJ2-3, with D perhaps TRBD2 (6 bases). This CDR3 has 10 amino acids. Looked up from germline, CDR1 is DFQATT and CDR2 is SNEGSKA (reference sequence). CDR3 bases: TGCAGTGCTAGAGATAGGCCGGGGGAGTTT. Translating gives CSARDRPGEF.

The chain carries TRBV4-1 and TRBJ2-5; D call uncertain. The CDR3 loop spans 15 amino acids. The germline V and J ends were trimmed by 0 bases and 4 bases, with 12 bases remaining between them. Germline CDR1 MGHRA, CDR2 YSYEKL. CDR3 DNA: TGCGCCAGCAGCCAAGATGGGGTGACCTTAGAGACCCAGTACTTC. Its translation: CASSQDGVTLETQYF.

This rearrangement joins TRBV15 to TRBJ1-2, with D perhaps matching TRBD1 (5 bases). The CDR3 runs 12 residues. V gave up 6 bases and J gave up 1 base, with 6 bases separating them. Germline V gene sequence: CDR1 LNHNV, CDR2 YYDKDF (reference sequence). The CDR3 reads CATRQGNYGYTF. The CDR3 DNA follows: TGTGCCACCAGGCAGGGTAACTATGGCTACACCTTC.

This chain connects TRBV5-1 to TRBJ1-1; 9 bases agree with TRBD1. With V trimmed by 9 bases and J by 5 bases, 8 bases remained unmatched. CDR3 length equals 13 residues. CDR1 and CDR2 from the germline V gene are SGHRS and YFSETQ. The CDR3 nucleotides are TGCGCCACCAGGGGACAGGGAAGGACTGAAGCTTTCTTT. Translation gives CATRGQGRTEAFF.

The count of this clone is one. This sequence joins TRBV27 and TRBJ2-1; 7 nucleotides match TRBD2. The trim removed 4 bases at V and 5 bases at J, leaving 5 bases unmatched. The CDR3 consists of 14 residues. Looked up from germline, CDR1 is MNHEY and CDR2 is SMNVEV (reference sequence). The CDR3 reads CASSWAGVNNEQFF. The CDR3 nucleotides are TGTGCCAGCAGTTGGGCGGGAGTAAACAATGAGCAGTTCTTC.

V gene TRBV6-1 combines with J gene TRBJ1-1, with 7 bases aligning to TRBD1. The CDR3 totals 15 residues. CDR1 is MNHNS, CDR2 SASEGT, per germline. The V segment lost 6 bases and the J segment 3 bases; nucleotides outside the gene matches: 10. The CDR3 here is CASRGGTVTDTEAFF. The CDR3 DNA follows: TGTGCCAGCAGAGGCGGGACAGTTACAGACACTGAAGCTTTCTTT.

This chain links TRBV7-2 with TRBJ1-5, with D uncertain. V dropped 3 bases and J dropped 3 bases, with 12 bases sitting between them. Germline-derived CDR1 and CDR2 are SGHTA and FQGNSA. This CDR3 region has 15 residues. The CDR3 sequence is CASSFGRTSNQPQHF. The CDR3 nucleotides read TGTGCCAGCAGCTTTGGACGGACCTCCAATCAGCCCCAGCATTTT.

The genes are TRBV9 and TRBJ1-1; D is uncertain. Germline lookup yields CDR1 SGDLS and CDR2 YYNGEE. With 0 bases removed from V and 4 bases from J, the gap between germline ends came to 10 bases. The CDR3 contains 14 residues. In DNA form, the CDR3 reads TGTGCCAGCAGCGTAGCGACTCCGAGCACTGAAGCTTTCTTT. This encodes CASSVATPSTEAFF.

CDR3 bases: TGTGCCAGCAGCTCACTCATGGGACGGAGAGGGAACATTCAGTACTTC. It translates to CASSSLMGRRGNIQYF. V usage is TRBV7-2 and J usage is TRBJ2-4; the D gene could be TRBD1 or TRBD2 (5 bases each). The CDR3 consists of 16 residues. Trimming pared 4 bases from V and 7 bases from J, leaving 20 bases between. From germline, CDR1 is SGHTA and CDR2 FQGNSA.

This rearrangement joins TRBV11-2 to TRBJ2-5; tentative D call: TRBD2 (5 bases). Judging by the DNA end, TRBJ2-7 fits better; the J call may be wrong. Germline lookup yields CDR1 SGHAT and CDR2 FQNNGV. This CDR3 has 14 amino acids. The CDR3 DNA follows: TGTGCCAGCAGCTACCTTCCCGGGGCCTACGAGCAGTACTTC. Its protein is CASSYLPGAYEQYF.

The chain combines TRBV2 with TRBJ2-1, with TRBD2 matching over 7 bases. Germline CDR1 is SNHLY and CDR2 is FYNNEI. J was trimmed by 4 bases and V by 4 bases; bases with no gene match: 10. The CDR3 loop spans 16 amino acids. The CDR3 DNA follows: TGTGCCAGCAGTGCCGCGGGCGGGGGTTCTTACAATGAGCAGTTCTTC. Encoded protein: CASSAAGGGSYNEQFF.

This chain joins TRBV10-3 and TRBJ2-3, with 7 bases that match TRBD2. The CDR3 is made up of 17 amino acids. V shed 2 bases, J shed 0 bases, and the junction held 8 bases outside the gene matches. From germline, CDR1 is ENHRY and CDR2 SYGVKD. The CDR3 loop is CAISERLAETSTDTQYF. The CDR3 nucleotides are TGTGCCATCAGTGAGCGGCTAGCGGAGACTAGCACAGATACGCAGTATTTT.

This chain uses TRBV29-1 with TRBJ2-7; D is undetermined. The V and J ends lost 7 bases and 6 bases respectively, with 16 bases between them. In germline, CDR1 is SQVTM, CDR2 ANQGSEA. The CDR3 consists of 12 residues. Here the CDR3 reads CSGLGLFGEQYF. For the CDR3, the DNA is TGCAGCGGCCTCGGGCTATTCGGCGAGCAGTACTTC.

The chain uses TRBV19 and TRBJ2-3, with D possibly being TRBD1 (5 bases). CDR1 and CDR2 (germline): LNHDA, SQIVND (reference sequence). Trimming took 2 bases from V and 6 from J, leaving 12 bases between them. The CDR3 is made up of 14 amino acids. This CDR3 is CASSIRQRLDTQYF. CDR3 coding DNA: TGTGCCAGTAGTATACGACAGAGGCTCGATACGCAGTATTTT.

The chain uses TRBV28 and TRBJ2-7; D remains unclear. The CDR3 runs to 16 residues. Trimming stripped 6 bases from V and 0 bases from J, with 18 bases between. Germline assignment: CDR1 MDHEN and CDR2 SYDVKM. CDR3 nucleotide sequence: TGTGCCAGCAGCCTCCCAGGACCTCTTTTCTCCTACGAGCAGTACTTC. This codes for CASSLPGPLFSYEQYF.

This clone was seen once. The chain is built from TRBV5-6 and TRBJ2-7; 7 bases agree with TRBD2. The length of the CDR3 is 12 residues. From germline, CDR1 is SGHDT and CDR2 YYEEEE. J was trimmed by 3 bases and V by 4 bases; bases with no gene match: 1. CDR3 in amino acids: CASSGRGYEQYF. The CDR3 nucleotides read TGTGCCAGCAGCGGGAGGGGCTACGAGCAGTACTTC. Complete variable domain (other parts from reference TRBV5-6 and TRBJ2-7): DAGVTQSPTHLIKTRGQQVTLRCSPKSGHDTVSWYQQALGQGPQFIFQYYEEEERQRGNFPDRFSGHQFPNYSSELNVNALLLGDSALYLCASSGRGYEQYFGPGTRLTVT.

The chain joins TRBV6-5 to TRBJ2-7; D uncertain. Trimming removed 6 bases from V and 5 bases from J, with 17 bases in between. This CDR3 is 14 amino acids long. CDR1 is MNHEY and CDR2 is SVGAGI in the germline V gene. CDR3 sequence reads: CASSPRGVENEQYF. In nucleotides, the CDR3 is TGTGCCAGCAGCCCAAGAGGCGTAGAGAACGAGCAGTACTTC.

This chain connects TRBV27 to TRBJ2-1, with TRBD1 identical over 7 bases. Trimming removed 10 bases from V and 1 base from J; junction bases left unmatched: 4. This CDR3 is built from 13 residues. Germline values: CDR1 MNHEY, CDR2 SMNVEV (reference sequence). The CDR3 loop reads CATARGSYNEQFF. In nucleotides, the CDR3 is TGTGCCACTGCCAGGGGGTCCTACAATGAGCAGTTCTTC.